What follows describes a single TCR beta chain. The CDR3 covers 15 residues. The V end lost 6 bases, the J end lost 0 bases, and 12 bases lay between the germline ends. Looked up from germline, CDR1 is MNHEY and CDR2 is SMNVEV (reference sequence). Produced via immunoSEQ multiplex PCR; TCRdb's table is partial and in-frame only. This table has roughly 430,000 clones, approximately 90% appearing once. This specimen comes from a study of blood T cell repertoires in COVID-19. This receptor was obtained from a woman aged 18-30 years who had been exposed to COVID-19. V gene TRBV27 combines with J gene TRBJ2-1, with D tentatively TRBD2 (6 bases). Sequenced sample: PBMCs or T cells enriched from blood (not recorded which). CDR3 coding DNA: TGTGCCAGCAGGGAGATGGGAGGCTCCTACAATGAGCAGTTCTTC. It specifies CASREMGGSYNEQFF.